This is a list of T cell receptor beta chains from one sample in a study of blood T cell repertoires in COVID-19. The assay was immunoSEQ multiplex PCR, and TCRdb's table has in-frame clones only and misses some. Among 25,000 to 30,000 clones listed, around 89% were seen once. Sample: peripheral blood. The receptors derive from a human donor in a cohort sampled during active COVID-19. CDR3s leave out the opening cysteine and the closing phenylalanine or tryptophan. Each record gives: J gene, D gene, V gene, CDR3 protein. D genes are given only for firm matches.

>TRBJ1-6|.|TRBV11-2
ASSLGLGYLH
>TRBJ1-6|.|TRBV28
ASSFRQGYNSPLH
>TRBJ1-3|.|TRBV7-9
ASRETGVPHSGNTIY
>TRBJ2-1|TRBD2|TRBV30
AGTSGGPYNEQF
>TRBJ2-2|TRBD1|TRBV23-1
ASSQQGGLTGELF
>TRBJ1-2|.|TRBV30
AWSVWAESGYT
>TRBJ1-4|.|TRBV5-4
ASSLDQSGEKLF
>TRBJ1-5|TRBD1|TRBV27
ASRGDRNSNQPQH
>TRBJ2-7|TRBD1|TRBV11-2
ASSLDRSWEQY
>TRBJ2-3|TRBD1|TRBV3-1/TRBV3-2
ASSSGTGFTDTQY
>TRBJ2-5|TRBD1|TRBV5-5
ASRLQGSEETQY
>TRBJ2-1|TRBD2|TRBV5-4
ASSPAGGGAEQF
>TRBJ1-2|.|TRBV19
ASSMGVPLHGYT
>TRBJ2-2|.|TRBV6-5
ASSYSGARGGELF
>TRBJ1-6|.|TRBV19
ASSVSEQEDSPLH
>TRBJ1-2|TRBD1|TRBV7-2
ASSLGRTGGARGYT
>TRBJ2-1|TRBD1|TRBV11-3
ASSLGTGSNEQF
>TRBJ2-3|TRBD2|TRBV19
ASSTLAAQY
>TRBJ2-5|.|TRBV5-1
ASSSSERETQY
>TRBJ2-3|.|TRBV25-1
ASSAQGSLTDTQY
>TRBJ2-1|.|TRBV7-3
ASSPWGDGEQF
>TRBJ2-3|TRBD2|TRBV2
ASSEAGSGGSWSTDTQY
>TRBJ2-7|TRBD1|TRBV6-2/TRBV6-3
ASSVAAQTGGDYEQY
>TRBJ2-7|TRBD1|TRBV29-1
SVRGQGSYEQY
>TRBJ1-1|.|TRBV6-5
ASSYRGDTEAF
>TRBJ2-7|TRBD1|TRBV3-1/TRBV3-2
ASSQANRGAAYEQY
>TRBJ2-5|.|TRBV21-1
ASSKVPLTSGGEETQY
>TRBJ1-2|TRBD1|TRBV5-6
ASSVGQGSNYGYT
>TRBJ2-7|.|TRBV27
ASSWLAGRTYEQY
>TRBJ1-1|TRBD1|TRBV14
ASSWLGQANTEAF
>TRBJ2-7|TRBD2|TRBV7-2
ASSPTSGVSYEQY
>TRBJ2-1|.|TRBV5-4
ASSLLVGNEQF
>TRBJ1-1|.|TRBV9
ASSVGSGAEAF
>TRBJ1-3|.|TRBV2
ASSEGAQGPGNTIY
>TRBJ1-1|TRBD1|TRBV7-9
ASSFDRGLNTEAF
>TRBJ2-1|.|TRBV19
ASSGGSWAYNEQF
>TRBJ2-1|.|TRBV19
ASRDWLDEQF
>TRBJ2-3|TRBD1|TRBV10-3
AICRQGRTDTQY
>TRBJ2-1|TRBD1|TRBV5-4
ASSWDRGSTEQF
>TRBJ2-1|.|TRBV12-3/TRBV12-4
ASGGRTNEQF
>TRBJ1-3|TRBD1|TRBV4-2
ASSQEGQGVSGNTIY
>TRBJ1-6|.|TRBV6-5
ASTPRASNSPLH
>TRBJ2-3|TRBD1|TRBV4-2
ASSQGTAGTGGADTQY
>TRBJ2-5|TRBD1|TRBV6-5
ASSYKSRGQETQY
>TRBJ2-1|.|TRBV6-4
ASFSADNEQF